This T cell receptor beta chain appears in the sequencing data of a study of T cells in localized non-small cell lung cancer. Assay used: immunoSEQ multiplex PCR; TCRdb lists only in-frame clones, some missing. The profile shows around 15,000 clones, about 90% of them singletons. V was clipped by 3 bases and J by 6 bases, with 16 bases between them. This CDR3 has 15 amino acids. The V gene's germline CDR1 is MGHDK and CDR2 SYGVNS. The chain recombines TRBV25-1 with TRBJ2-3; a possible D gene is TRBD2 (5 bases). The source was peripheral blood mononuclear cells, collected before any cancer treatment. This receptor was obtained from a male donor at least 60 years old with stage II lung adenocarcinoma. Here the CDR3 reads CASSDQRLREDTQYF. CDR3 coding DNA: TGTGCCAGCAGTGATCAGCGGCTTCGAGAGGATACGCAGTATTTT.